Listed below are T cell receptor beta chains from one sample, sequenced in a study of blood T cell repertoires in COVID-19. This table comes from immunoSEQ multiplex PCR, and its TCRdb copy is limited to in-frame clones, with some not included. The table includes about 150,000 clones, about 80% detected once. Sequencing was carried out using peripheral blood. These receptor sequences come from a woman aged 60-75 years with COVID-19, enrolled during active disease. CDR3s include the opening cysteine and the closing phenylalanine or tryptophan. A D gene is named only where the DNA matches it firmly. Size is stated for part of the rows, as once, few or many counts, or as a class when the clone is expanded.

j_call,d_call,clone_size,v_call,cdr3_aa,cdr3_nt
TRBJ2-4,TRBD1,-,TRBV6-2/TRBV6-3,CASSYLLKGQGGENIQYF,TGTGCCAGCAGTTACCTCCTTAAGGGACAGGGCGGCGAAAACATTCAGTACTTC
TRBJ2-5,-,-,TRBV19,CASSNPQGLNGWTQYF,TGTGCCAGTAGTAACCCACAAGGACTAAACGGGTGGACCCAGTACTTC
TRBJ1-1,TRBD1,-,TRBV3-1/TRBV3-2,CASSQSDRANTEAFF,TGTGCCAGCAGCCAATCGGACAGGGCAAACACTGAAGCTTTCTTT
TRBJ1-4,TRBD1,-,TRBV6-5,CASRQGTNEKLFF,TGTGCCAGCAGACAGGGGACTAATGAAAAACTGTTTTTT
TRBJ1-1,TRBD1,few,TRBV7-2,CASSLTGGYTEAFF,TGTGCCAGCAGCCTAACAGGGGGCTACACTGAAGCTTTCTTT
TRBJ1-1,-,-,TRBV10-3,CAIRFGQANTEAFF,TGTGCCATCCGGTTCGGACAAGCGAACACTGAAGCTTTCTTT
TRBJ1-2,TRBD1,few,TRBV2,CAGSWGQGKDYGYTF,TGTGCCGGCTCATGGGGACAGGGGAAAGACTATGGCTACACCTTC
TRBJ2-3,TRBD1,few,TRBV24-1,CATSEQGAGTDTQYF,TGTGCCACCAGTGAACAGGGGGCAGGCACAGATACGCAGTATTTT
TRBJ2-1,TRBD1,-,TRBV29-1,CSVPGTGGNYNEQFF,TGCAGCGTTCCCGGGACAGGGGGAAACTACAATGAGCAGTTCTTC
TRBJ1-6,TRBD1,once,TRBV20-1,CSATGSTPLHF,TGCAGTGCGACAGGGAGTACACCCCTCCACTTT